Listed here is a single T cell receptor (beta chain). Its specificity is not known. The J segment lost 6 bases and the V segment lost 5 bases, leaving 8 bases of the junction unmatched. CDR1 and CDR2 (germline): LNHDA, SQIVND (reference sequence). This CDR3 has 14 residues. This specimen belongs to a study of T cell responses to AZD1222 COVID-19 vaccine. Broader study findings: Of the AZD1222 recipients, only five to seven were seropositive at baseline. Spike was spanned by vaccine-associated CD4 TCRs, with dominance at 160-218 and 743-854. Donors were largely white British and mainly female; clonal diversity was possibly underestimated.

Assay used: immunoSEQ multiplex PCR; TCRdb lists only in-frame clones, some missing. The sample has 140,000 to 150,000 clones, about 93% seen once. This sequence was found in an adult who received the AZD1222 COVID-19 vaccine. Sequenced material: peripheral blood, taken 28 days after the second AZD1222 dose. The chain couples TRBV19 to TRBJ1-2; 8 positions agree with TRBD1. The CDR3 sequence is CASSWTGKYDGYTF. CDR3 nucleotide sequence: TGTGCCAGTAGTTGGACAGGGAAATATGATGGCTACACCTTC.